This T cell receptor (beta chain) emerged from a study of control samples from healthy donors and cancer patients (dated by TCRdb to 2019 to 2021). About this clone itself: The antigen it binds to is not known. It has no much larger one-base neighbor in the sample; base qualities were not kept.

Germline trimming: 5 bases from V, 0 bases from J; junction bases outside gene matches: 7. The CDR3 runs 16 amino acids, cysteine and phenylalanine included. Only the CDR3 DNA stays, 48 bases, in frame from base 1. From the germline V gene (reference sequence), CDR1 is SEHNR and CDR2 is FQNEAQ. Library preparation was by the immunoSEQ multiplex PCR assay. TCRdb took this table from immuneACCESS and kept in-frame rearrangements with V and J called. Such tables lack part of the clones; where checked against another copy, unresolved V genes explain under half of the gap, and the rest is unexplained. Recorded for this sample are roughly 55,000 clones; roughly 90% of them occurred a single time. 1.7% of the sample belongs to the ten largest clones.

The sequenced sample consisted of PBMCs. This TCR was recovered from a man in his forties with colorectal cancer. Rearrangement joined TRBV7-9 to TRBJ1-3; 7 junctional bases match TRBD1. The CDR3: CASSRGGQLSGNTIYF. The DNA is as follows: TGTGCCAGCAGCCGGGGGGGACAGCTCTCTGGAAACACCATATATTTT.